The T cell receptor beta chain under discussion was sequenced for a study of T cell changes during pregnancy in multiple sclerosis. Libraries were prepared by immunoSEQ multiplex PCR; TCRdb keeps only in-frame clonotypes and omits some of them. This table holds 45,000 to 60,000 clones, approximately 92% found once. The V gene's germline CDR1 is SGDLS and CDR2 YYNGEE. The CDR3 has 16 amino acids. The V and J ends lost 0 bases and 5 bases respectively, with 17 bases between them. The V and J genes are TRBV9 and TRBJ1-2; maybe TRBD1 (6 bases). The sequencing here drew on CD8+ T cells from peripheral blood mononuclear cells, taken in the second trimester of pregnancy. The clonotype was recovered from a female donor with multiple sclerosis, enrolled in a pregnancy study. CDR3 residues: CASSVGSTGNPYGYTF. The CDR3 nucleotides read TGTGCCAGCAGCGTAGGGTCTACAGGGAATCCTTATGGCTACACCTTC.